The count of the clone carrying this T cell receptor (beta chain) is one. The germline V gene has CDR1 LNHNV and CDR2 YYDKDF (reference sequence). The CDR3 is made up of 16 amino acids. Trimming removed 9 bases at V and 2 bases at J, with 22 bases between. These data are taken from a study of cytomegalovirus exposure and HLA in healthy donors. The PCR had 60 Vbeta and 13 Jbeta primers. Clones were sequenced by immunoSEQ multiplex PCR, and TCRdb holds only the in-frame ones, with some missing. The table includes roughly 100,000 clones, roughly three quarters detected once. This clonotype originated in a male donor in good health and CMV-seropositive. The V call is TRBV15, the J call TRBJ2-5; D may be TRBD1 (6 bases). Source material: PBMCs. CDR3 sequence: CATRSRQGWDQETQYF. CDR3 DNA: TGTGCCACTCGAAGCCGGCAGGGGTGGGATCAAGAGACCCAGTACTTC.